Listed below are T cell receptor beta chains from one sample, sequenced in a study of cytotoxic CD8 clonotypes in ibrutinib-treated CLL. Some clones are missing from TCRdb's copy, which holds only in-frame ones; the method was immunoSEQ multiplex PCR. The profile covers a few hundred thousand clones, with roughly 71% appearing a single time and around 6.6% taken by the ten largest. Sequencing was performed on PBMCs, taken after 36 months of ibrutinib treatment. Every receptor here comes from a human donor with chronic lymphocytic leukemia. Both conserved end residues are part of each CDR3. A D gene is named only where the DNA matches it firmly. Size is omitted from some rows. Given values are once, few, many or a class for expanded clones.

>TRBJ2-3|NA|TRBD2|TRBV9
TGTGCCCCCGGGAGGAAAAAGGACACAGATACGCAGTATTTT
CAPGRKKDTDTQYF
>TRBJ1-6|NA|NA|TRBV7-9
TGTGCCAGCAGCTTAGGGGGCACTAGTCGGAGAAATTCACCCCTCCACTTT
CASSLGGTSRRNSPLHF
>TRBJ2-7|NA|TRBD2|TRBV19
TGTGCCAGTAGTCCCGTAGGCCTAGCGGTTTCCTACGAGCAGTACTTC
CASSPVGLAVSYEQYF
>TRBJ1-2|NA|NA|TRBV10-1
TGCGCCAGCAGTGAGAACGGGTTGAGTGGCTACACCTTC
CASSENGLSGYTF
>TRBJ2-1|NA|NA|TRBV15
TGTGCCACCAGCAGAGATTGGCTTTTGGGGGCAGGCTTTACCTACAATGAGCAGTTCTTC
CATSRDWLLGAGFTYNEQFF
>TRBJ2-7|few|NA|TRBV2
TGTGCCAGCTATGGGGCGGGCGAGCAGTACTTC
CASYGAGEQYF
>TRBJ1-1|few|TRBD1|TRBV4-1
TGCGCCAGCAGCCATGCGGGACAGCCTAATCTTGAAGCTTTCTTT
CASSHAGQPNLEAFF
>TRBJ2-7|NA|NA|TRBV7-9
TGTGCCAGCAGCTTGGTTGGGGGTACCCACGAGCAGTACTTC
CASSLVGGTHEQYF
>TRBJ2-7|NA|NA|TRBV9
TGTGCCAGCAGCGTAGTAGGGACAACCGAGCAGTACTTC
CASSVVGTTEQYF
>TRBJ1-2|few|NA|TRBV7-8
TGTGCCAGCAGCTTTCGACCCAACTATGGCTACACCTTC
CASSFRPNYGYTF
>TRBJ2-4|NA|TRBD1|TRBV6-5
TGTGCCAGCAGTCCTGACAGGGGGAAAAACATTCAGTACTTC
CASSPDRGKNIQYF
>TRBJ2-5|NA|NA|TRBV6-6
TGTGCCAGCCAGATACGGGCGACCCAAGAGACCCAGTACTTC
CASQIRATQETQYF
>TRBJ2-3|NA|TRBD2|TRBV27
TGTGCCAGCAGTCTCTCGGGACTAGTTGGAGATACGCAGTATTTT
CASSLSGLVGDTQYF
>TRBJ1-4|NA|NA|TRBV4-3
TGCGCCAGCAGCCGAACACCAACTAATGAAAAACTGTTTTTT
CASSRTPTNEKLFF
>TRBJ2-7|few|NA|TRBV4-3
TGCGCCAGCGCAAGGGAAAATGGCTACGAGCAGTACTTC
CASARENGYEQYF
>TRBJ2-2|NA|NA|TRBV29-1
TGCAGCGTTGGGCGGAAAGAATACACCGGGGAGCTGTTTTTT
CSVGRKEYTGELFF
>TRBJ2-7|NA|TRBD2|TRBV4-1
TGCGCCAGCAGCCAAGTTCCTAGCGGGAGGAACGAGCAGTACTTC
CASSQVPSGRNEQYF
>TRBJ1-2|NA|NA|TRBV9
TGTGCCAGCCGCCGAGGGGGACCCTATGGCTACACCTTC
CASRRGGPYGYTF
>TRBJ1-3|few|NA|TRBV2
TGTGCCAGCAGTCCCGGGACCGGCAGTGGAAACACCATATATTTT
CASSPGTGSGNTIYF
>TRBJ2-2|NA|NA|TRBV5-6
TGTGCCAGCAGCACTAACACCGGGGAGCTGTTTTTT
CASSTNTGELFF
>TRBJ2-5|NA|NA|TRBV2
TGTGCCACCAGTGGGCAAGAGACCCAGTACTTC
CATSGQETQYF
>TRBJ2-3|few|TRBD1|TRBV2
TGTGCCAGCACAGGGACAGACACAGATACGCAGTATTTT
CASTGTDTDTQYF
>TRBJ1-5|once|NA|TRBV11-2
TGTGCCAGCAGCAGGGGGGACTTTTTCAATCAGCCCCAGCATTTT
CASSRGDFFNQPQHF
>TRBJ2-2|NA|NA|TRBV6-6
TGTGCCAGCAGTTTCATGGACCCTGGGAACACCGGGGAGCTGTTTTTT
CASSFMDPGNTGELFF
>TRBJ2-3|NA|TRBD2|TRBV29-1
TGCAGCTTCTTAGCGGGCCACACAGATACGCAGTATTTT
CSFLAGHTDTQYF
>TRBJ1-2|NA|NA|TRBV27
TGTGCCAGCAGTTTAAGGGGCAGCCCCGTCACTGGCTACACCTTC
CASSLRGSPVTGYTF
>TRBJ2-6|NA|NA|TRBV5-1
TGCGCCAGCAGCATCAGGTCTAGCGGGGCCAACGTCCTGACTTTC
CASSIRSSGANVLTF
>TRBJ2-2|NA|NA|TRBV28
TGTGCCAGCAGTTCGCAGGGGTACCACGGGGAGCTGTTTTTT
CASSSQGYHGELFF
>TRBJ2-1|NA|NA|TRBV7-2
TGTGCCAGCAGCTTAGGGGTTTCGTATGAGCAGTTCTTC
CASSLGVSYEQFF
>TRBJ1-6|few|NA|TRBV9
TGTGCCAGCAGCGTACCACAGTTTACTTCACCCCTCCACTTT
CASSVPQFTSPLHF
>TRBJ2-1|few|TRBD1|TRBV19
TGTGCCAGTAGTAACACAGGGGTCAATGAGCAGTTCTTC
CASSNTGVNEQFF
>TRBJ1-4|NA|NA|TRBV25-1
TGTGCCAGCAGTGAAGTGGGTATGGGCCCTAGGAGTGAAAAACTGTTTTTT
CASSEVGMGPRSEKLFF
>TRBJ2-1|NA|NA|TRBV7-9
TGTGCCAGCAGCTTAGTTCTAGCCTACAATGAGCAGTTCTTC
CASSLVLAYNEQFF
>TRBJ2-1|few|TRBD2|TRBV15
TGTGCCACCAGCAGAGATATACTAGCGGGACGCAATGAGCAGTTCTTC
CATSRDILAGRNEQFF
>TRBJ2-7|NA|NA|TRBV27
TGTGCCAGCAGTGGGGTTGTCGGTCCGGGGGAGCAGTACTTC
CASSGVVGPGEQYF
>TRBJ2-5|NA|TRBD2|TRBV5-1
TGCGCCAGCAGCCACGGACTAGTAACAGAGACCCAGTACTTC
CASSHGLVTETQYF
>TRBJ1-2|NA|NA|TRBV6-4
TGTGCCAGCAGTGGGCCCGGGCACGGCTACACCTTC
CASSGPGHGYTF
>TRBJ2-7|NA|NA|TRBV11-3
TGTGCCAGCAGCCTCTCAGACAGGATCTACGAGCAGTACTTC
CASSLSDRIYEQYF
>TRBJ2-1|once|NA|TRBV10-3
TGTGCCATCAGTGACCGGACAAGGGCTGGGGAGCAGTTCTTC
CAISDRTRAGEQFF
>TRBJ2-2|NA|NA|TRBV2
TGTGCCAGCAGTATCGGAGACGCGAACACCGGGGAGCTGTTTTTT
CASSIGDANTGELFF